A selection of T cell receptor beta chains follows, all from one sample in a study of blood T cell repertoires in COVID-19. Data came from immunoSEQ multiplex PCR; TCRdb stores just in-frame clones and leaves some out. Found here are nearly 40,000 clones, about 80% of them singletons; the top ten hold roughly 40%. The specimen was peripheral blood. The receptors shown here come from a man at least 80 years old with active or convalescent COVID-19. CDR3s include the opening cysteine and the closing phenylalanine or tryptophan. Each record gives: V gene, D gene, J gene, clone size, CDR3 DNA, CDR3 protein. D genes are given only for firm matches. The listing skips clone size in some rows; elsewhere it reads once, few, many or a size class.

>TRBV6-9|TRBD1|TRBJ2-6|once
TGTGCCAGCAGTTATCTGACAGGGTCCGGGGCCAACGTCCTGACTTTC
CASSYLTGSGANVLTF
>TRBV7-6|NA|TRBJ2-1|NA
TGTGCCAGCAGCTTAGCAGATAGCTCCTACAATGAGCAGTTCTTC
CASSLADSSYNEQFF
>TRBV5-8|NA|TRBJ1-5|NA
TGTGCCAGCAGTAACAGGGATAGCAATCAGCCCCAGCATTTT
CASSNRDSNQPQHF
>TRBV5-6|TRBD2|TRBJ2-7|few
TGTGCCAGCAGCTCGCTCACCGGGACTAACTCCTACGAGCAGTACTTC
CASSSLTGTNSYEQYF
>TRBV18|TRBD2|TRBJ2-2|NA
TGTGCCAGCTCACCACGCAGCGGGGGGAACACCGGGGAGCTGTTTTTT
CASSPRSGGNTGELFF
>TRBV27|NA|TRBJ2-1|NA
TGTGCCAGCAGTAAGCGCCCCTCCCGGGATGAGCAGTTCTTC
CASSKRPSRDEQFF
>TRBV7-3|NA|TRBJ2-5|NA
TGTGCCAGCAGCTTCCGCAGGGGTGAGACCCAGTACTTC
CASSFRRGETQYF
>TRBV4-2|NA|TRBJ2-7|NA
TGTGCCAGCAGTCCCCGCGGCGTGTCCTACGAGCAGTACTTC
CASSPRGVSYEQYF
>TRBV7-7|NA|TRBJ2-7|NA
TGTGCTAGCAGCCCCCATCAGGGTAACGAGCAGTACTTC
CASSPHQGNEQYF
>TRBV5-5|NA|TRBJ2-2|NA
TGTGCCAGCAGCGTCAGGGTGACCGGGGAGCTGTTTTTT
CASSVRVTGELFF
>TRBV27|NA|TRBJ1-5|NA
TGTGCCAGCAGTTTATCCGGGACATCCCCTAGCAATCAGCCCCAGCATTTT
CASSLSGTSPSNQPQHF
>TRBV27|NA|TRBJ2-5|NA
TGTGCCAGCAGTTTCCGCTTGGGCGGGGGCTTCCAAGAGACCCAGTACTTC
CASSFRLGGGFQETQYF
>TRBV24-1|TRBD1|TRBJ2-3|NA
TGTGCCACCAGTGGGGCAGGGGGAGCAGATACGCAGTATTTT
CATSGAGGADTQYF
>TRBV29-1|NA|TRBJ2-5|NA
TGCAGCGTTGAGCCCCGGACAGAGTCAGAGACCCAGTACTTC
CSVEPRTESETQYF
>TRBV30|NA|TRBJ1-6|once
TGTGCCTGGAGCGTAGACGACAGGCGGAATTCACCCCTCCACTTT
CAWSVDDRRNSPLHF
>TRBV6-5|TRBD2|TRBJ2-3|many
TGTGCCAGCATTCCGACTAGCTACAACACAGATACGCAGTATTTT
CASIPTSYNTDTQYF
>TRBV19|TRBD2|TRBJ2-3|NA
TGTGCCAGTAGACGACTAGCGGGAAACACAGATACGCAGTATTTT
CASRRLAGNTDTQYF
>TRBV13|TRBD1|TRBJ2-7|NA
TGTGCCAGTACTCCAAGGGGGCAGGGGAGATACGAGCAGTACTTC
CASTPRGQGRYEQYF
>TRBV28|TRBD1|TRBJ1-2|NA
TGTGCCAGCAGTTTATCCCTCGGACAGGGAGATGGCTACACCTTC
CASSLSLGQGDGYTF
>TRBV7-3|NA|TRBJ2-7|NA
TGTGCCAGCAGCTTATATCCGGGTAGCGACGAGCAGTACTTC
CASSLYPGSDEQYF
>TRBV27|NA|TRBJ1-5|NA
TGTGCCAGCAGTTTCGACGGGAGCAATCAGCCCCAGCATTTT
CASSFDGSNQPQHF
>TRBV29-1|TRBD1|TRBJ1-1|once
TGCAGCGTCTTGCCGATTACGGACAGGGGCGTCCGGGGTGAAGCTTTCTTT
CSVLPITDRGVRGEAFF
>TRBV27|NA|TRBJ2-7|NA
TGTGCCAGCAGTTTGGTCGGACAGATTGGAACCTACGAGCAGTACTTC
CASSLVGQIGTYEQYF
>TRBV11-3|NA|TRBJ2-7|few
TGTGCCAGCAGCTTATTAGGGGACGAGCAGTACTTC
CASSLLGDEQYF
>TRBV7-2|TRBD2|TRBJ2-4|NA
TGTGCCAGCAGCCTCATTACTAGCGGGGTTAAAAACATTCAGTACTTC
CASSLITSGVKNIQYF
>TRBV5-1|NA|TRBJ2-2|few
TGCGCCGGCAGACTAGAGGGCACCGGGGAGCTGTTTTTT
CAGRLEGTGELFF
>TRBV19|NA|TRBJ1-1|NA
TGTGCCAGTAAAGTCACGGCGGGGGGCAGAGCTTTCTTT
CASKVTAGGRAFF
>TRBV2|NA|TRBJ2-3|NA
TGTGCCAGCAATCGCGGACAGACCACAGATACGCAGTATTTT
CASNRGQTTDTQYF
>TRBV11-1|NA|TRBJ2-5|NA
TGTGCCAGCAGCTTAGGCTTACAGGGCTGGGAGACCCAGTACTTC
CASSLGLQGWETQYF
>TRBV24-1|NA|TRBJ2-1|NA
TGTGCCACCGCGAAGGGGTACAATGAGCAGTTCTTC
CATAKGYNEQFF
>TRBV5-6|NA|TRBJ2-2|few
TGTGCCAGCAGCTTGAGGGTGGACACAAACACCGGGGAGCTGTTTTTT
CASSLRVDTNTGELFF
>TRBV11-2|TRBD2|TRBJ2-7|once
TGTGCCAGCAGCACATGGACTAGCGGGAGTGGGTACGAGCAGTACTTC
CASSTWTSGSGYEQYF
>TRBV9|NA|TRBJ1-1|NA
TGTGCCAGCAGCGTAAATGGGGGGAAGAACACTGAAGCTTTCTTT
CASSVNGGKNTEAFF
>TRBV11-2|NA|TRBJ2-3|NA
TGTGCCAGCAGCCCCTCAAGGCGGCAGTCCACAGATACGCAGTATTTT
CASSPSRRQSTDTQYF
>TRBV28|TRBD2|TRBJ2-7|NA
TGTGCCAGCAGTCCCCCGGGACTAGCTCGAGAGCAGTACTTC
CASSPPGLAREQYF
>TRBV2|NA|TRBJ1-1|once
TGTGCCAGCAGTGATCGGGTTGGGAACACTGAAGCTTTCTTT
CASSDRVGNTEAFF
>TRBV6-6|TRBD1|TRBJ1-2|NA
TGTGCCAGCAGTTCCGGACAGGGGGGAATTTATGGCTACACCTTC
CASSSGQGGIYGYTF
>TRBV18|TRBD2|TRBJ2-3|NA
TGTGCCAGCTCGCCGACTAGCGGGAGTTCAGATACGCAGTATTTT
CASSPTSGSSDTQYF
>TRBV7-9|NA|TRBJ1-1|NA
TGTGCCAGCAGCCCCCTACGGCGGGGGAACACTGAAGCTTTCTTT
CASSPLRRGNTEAFF
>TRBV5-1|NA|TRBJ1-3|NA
TGCGCCAGCAGCTTGGGCTCCGAGCGGAACACCATATATTTT
CASSLGSERNTIYF
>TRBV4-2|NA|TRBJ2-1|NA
TGTGCCAGCAGCCAAGTGCTAACCTACAGTGAGCAGTTCTTC
CASSQVLTYSEQFF
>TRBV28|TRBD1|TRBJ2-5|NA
TGTGCCAGCACGACCCTATCAGGGGGTCCTCAAGAGACCCAGTACTTC
CASTTLSGGPQETQYF
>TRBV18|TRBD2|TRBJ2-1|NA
TGTGCCAGCTCACCTCCCGGGACTAGCGGATACAATGAGCAGTTCTTC
CASSPPGTSGYNEQFF
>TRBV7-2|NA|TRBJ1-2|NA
TGTGCCAGCAGCTTCGAACAGGGTAACTATGGCTACACCTTC
CASSFEQGNYGYTF
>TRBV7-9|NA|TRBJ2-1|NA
TGTGCCAGCAGCCCACAGGGGGGGAATGAGCAGTTCTTC
CASSPQGGNEQFF
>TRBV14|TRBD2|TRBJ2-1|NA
TGTGCCAGCAGCCAGGAGGCTAGCGGGAGCTCCTACAATGAGCAGTTCTTC
CASSQEASGSSYNEQFF
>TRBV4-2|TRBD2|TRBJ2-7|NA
TGTGCCAGCAGCCAAGATCGCGGGAGGGCCGGCTACGAGCAGTACTTC
CASSQDRGRAGYEQYF
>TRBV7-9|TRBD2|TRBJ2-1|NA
TGTGCCAGCAGCCCGGGGGGGGACTCTCGGAGCTCCTACAATGAGCAGTTCTTC
CASSPGGDSRSSYNEQFF
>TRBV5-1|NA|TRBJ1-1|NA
TGCGCCAGCACCCAAAGGGGCGGGGTGGACACTGAAGCTTTCTTT
CASTQRGGVDTEAFF
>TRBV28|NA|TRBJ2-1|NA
TGTGCCAGCAGTAGCCTTTTCGGGGGGCCCTACAATGAGCAGTTCTTC
CASSSLFGGPYNEQFF
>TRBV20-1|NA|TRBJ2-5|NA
TGCAGTGCTAATGACCAGGGAGAGACCCAGTACTTC
CSANDQGETQYF
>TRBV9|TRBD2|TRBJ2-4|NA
TGTGCCAGCAGCGCCTGGACTAGCGGGAGTGACATTCAGTACTTC
CASSAWTSGSDIQYF